The source of this T cell receptor beta chain is a study of T cells after yellow fever vaccination. Via MiXCR, TCRdb re-called the 5' RACE reads, giving one row per CDR3 protein. The repertoire holds roughly 32,000 distinct CDR3 sequences, with 8% to 11% as singletons. The germline gives CDR1 SGHRS, CDR2 YFSETQ. The CDR3 totals 15 residues. V lost 4 bases and J lost 4; bases outside the gene matches: 6. This clonotype was observed many times. V usage is TRBV5-1 and J usage is TRBJ2-3, with 10 nucleotides matching TRBD2. The sample here was PBMCs, either bulk or a sorted T-cell subset (CD4+, CD8+, memory, or dextramer-sorted; not recorded which), taken less than 18 days after the first yellow fever vaccination. The TCR comes from a man aged 18 to 30 who received the YFV17D yellow fever vaccine. CDR3 protein: CASSVGAGGPDTQYF. The CDR3 region has the DNA TGCGCCAGCAGCGTCGGAGCGGGGGGGCCAGATACGCAGTATTTT.